The subject of this entry is one TCR beta chain. The entry originates in a study of PD-1 blockade in mismatch repair-deficient tumors. As for the study in general: Patients had approximately 13 mismatch repair-deficient cancer types and were previously treated and progressing.

Sequencing was performed with immunoSEQ multiplex PCR; in TCRdb, only in-frame clones are kept and a portion is missing. The sample shows approximately 25,000 clones, 83% of them seen only once. The sequence derives from an adult with mismatch repair-deficient cancer. The sequenced sample was peripheral blood, obtained 12 weeks after starting pembrolizumab.

The CDR3 sequence: CASSPQGTVPEKLFF. Here the CDR3 DNA reads TGTGCCAGCAGCCCCCAGGGGACAGTACCTGAAAAACTGTTTTTT. This chain uses TRBV5-6 with TRBJ1-4; 7 nucleotides match TRBD1. Germline V gene data show CDR1 as SGHDT and CDR2 as YYEEEE. Trimming cost V 4 bases and J 7 bases; bases outside gene matches: 10. The CDR3 spans 15 residues.